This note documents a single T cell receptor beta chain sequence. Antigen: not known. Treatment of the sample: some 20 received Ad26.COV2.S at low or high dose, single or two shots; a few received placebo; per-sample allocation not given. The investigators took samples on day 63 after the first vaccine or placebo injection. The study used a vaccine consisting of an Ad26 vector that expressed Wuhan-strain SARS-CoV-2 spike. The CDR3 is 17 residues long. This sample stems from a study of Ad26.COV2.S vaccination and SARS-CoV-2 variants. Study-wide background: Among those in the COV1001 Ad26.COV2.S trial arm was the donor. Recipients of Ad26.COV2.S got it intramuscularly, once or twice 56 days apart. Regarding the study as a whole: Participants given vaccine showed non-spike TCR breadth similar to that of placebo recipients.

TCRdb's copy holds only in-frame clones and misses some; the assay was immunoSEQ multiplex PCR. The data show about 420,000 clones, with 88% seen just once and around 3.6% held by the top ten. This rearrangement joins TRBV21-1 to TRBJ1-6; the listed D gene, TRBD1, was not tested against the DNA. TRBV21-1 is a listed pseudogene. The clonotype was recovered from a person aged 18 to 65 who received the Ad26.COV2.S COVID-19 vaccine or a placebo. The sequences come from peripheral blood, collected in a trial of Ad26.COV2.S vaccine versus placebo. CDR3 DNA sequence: TGTGCCAGCAGCATTCTTAGACAGGGGTTCCTCCATCCACCCCTCCACTTT. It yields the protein CASSILRQGFLHPPLHF.